The TCR beta chain under discussion was sequenced for a study of human thymus T cells. Clones were read by immunoSEQ multiplex PCR, and TCRdb kept only the in-frame ones, dropping some. The sample includes 46,000 or so clones, over 90% of them seen just once. V was pared by 4 bases and J by 2 bases, with 10 bases of the junction left unmatched. Germline V gives CDR1 SGHNT, CDR2 YYREEE (reference sequence). The CDR3 has 17 amino acids. It was healthy Finnish infants having corrective surgery for congenital heart defects who were the donors. The receptor comes from a girl under two years old with a congenital heart defect but otherwise immunologically healthy. The chain links TRBV5-4 to TRBJ1-2, with TRBD1 matching over 11 bases. The source material was blood. The CDR3 protein is CASSPGQGAVRNYGYTF. CDR3 in DNA: TGTGCCAGCAGCCCCGGACAGGGGGCAGTCAGGAACTATGGCTACACCTTC.